The 20 T cell receptor beta chains in this list originate from one sample, sequenced in a study of shared clonotypes between healthy human individuals. Selected positively for CCR7 and CD45RO-negative, naive CD8 cells excluded terminally differentiated effector memory CD45RA+ cells. Assay used: immunoSEQ multiplex PCR; TCRdb lists only in-frame clones, some missing. The sample has 650,000 to 800,000 clones, just over 90% seen once. Sample: naive CD8+ T cells sorted from blood. The receptors stem from a man aged 30 to 45 in good health.

The chain joins TRBV7-2 to TRBJ2-1; 12 bases agree with TRBD2. The CDR3 length is 19 residues. CDR1 is SGHTA, CDR2 FQGNSA, per germline. V lost 4 bases, J lost 5 bases, and 15 bases stayed unmatched. The CDR3 DNA follows: TGTGCCAGCAGCTCCCCACTAGCGGGAGGACCTAACCCCCACAATGAGCAGTTCTTC. Protein sequence: CASSSPLAGGPNPHNEQFF.

On this clone: The identical CDR3 is also encoded by other nucleotide sequences in the sample. V is TRBV27 and J is TRBJ2-1, with D unresolved. The CDR3 spans 11 residues. From germline, CDR1 is MNHEY and CDR2 SMNVEV (reference sequence). The V end was cut by 4 bases, the J end by 6 bases, with 4 bases between. CDR3 protein: CASSYANEQFF. The CDR3 DNA is TGTGCCAGCAGTTACGCCAATGAGCAGTTCTTC.

The rearrangement links TRBV29-1 to TRBJ2-7; 10 nucleotides align to TRBD2. J lost 1 base, V lost 4 bases, and 7 bases had no gene match. The CDR3 extends over 15 amino acids. Looked up from germline, CDR1 is SQVTM and CDR2 is ANQGSEA. For the CDR3, the DNA is TGCAGCGTTGTAGAAGCGGGAGGGGCATCCTACGAGCAGTACTTC. It translates to CSVVEAGGASYEQYF.

This clone has only one observation. V is TRBV27 and J is TRBJ1-1, with unresolved D. Germline V gene lookup returns CDR1 MNHEY and CDR2 SMNVEV (reference sequence). This CDR3 is 13 amino acids long. Trimming took 8 bases from V and 1 from J, leaving 11 bases between them. In nucleotides, the CDR3 is TGTGCCAGCGGAAACAGAAAGAACACTGAAGCTTTCTTT. It codes for CASGNRKNTEAFF.

The chain couples TRBV7-9 to TRBJ2-6, with a tentative D call TRBD2 (5 bases). The CDR3 covers 19 residues. V dropped 7 bases and J dropped 0 bases, with 22 bases sitting between them. The germline V gene has CDR1 SEHNR and CDR2 FQNEAQ (reference sequence). The DNA of the CDR3 is TGTGCCAGCACGCCGTACGCCTCTGGGAGACTCTCTGGGGCCAACGTCCTGACTTTC. Protein sequence: CASTPYASGRLSGANVLTF.

This chain joins TRBV7-8 and TRBJ2-7, with TRBD2 matching 7 bases. The V gene's germline CDR1 is SGHVS and CDR2 FQNEAQ. CDR3 length: 14 residues. The V segment lost 2 bases and the J segment 2 bases; nucleotides outside the gene matches: 3. The CDR3, as DNA: TGTGCCAGCAGCTTATACGGGACTACCTACGAGCAGTACTTC. Protein product: CASSLYGTTYEQYF.

V usage is TRBV11-2 and J usage is TRBJ2-5; no reliable D call. Trimming took off 8 bases at V and 2 bases at J, with 3 bases between the two ends. The CDR3 contains 10 residues. The germline V gene encodes CDR1 SGHAT and CDR2 FQNNGV. CDR3 protein: CASGQETQYF. The CDR3 bases are TGTGCCAGCGGACAAGAGACCCAGTACTTC. The full variable domain, with the rest looked up from reference TRBV11-2 and TRBJ2-5, is EAGVAQSPRYKIIEKRQSVAFWCNPISGHATLYWYQQILGQGPKLLIQFQNNGVVDDSQLPKDRFSAERLKGVDSTLKIQPAKLEDSAVYLCASGQETQYFGPGTRLLVL.

This CDR3 reads CASSLRVESYEQYF. CDR3 bases: TGCGCCAGCAGCCTCAGGGTTGAGTCCTACGAGCAGTACTTC. V is TRBV5-1 and J is TRBJ2-7, with D possibly matching TRBD1 (5 bases). The CDR3 extends over 14 amino acids. V was trimmed by 4 bases and J by 1 base, leaving 12 bases between them. The germline CDR1 and CDR2 sequences are SGHRS and YFSETQ.

The genes are TRBV14 and TRBJ1-1, with a possible D match to TRBD1 (6 bases). The CDR3 spans 13 residues. Trimming pared 3 bases from V and 5 bases from J, leaving 10 bases between. In germline, CDR1 is SGHDN, CDR2 FVKESK. CDR3 nucleotide sequence: TGTGCCAGCAGCCATTTAGGGGGGACTGAAGCTTTCTTT. The encoded protein is CASSHLGGTEAFF.

The chain links TRBV13 to TRBJ1-3; 10 bases fit TRBD1. CDR1 and CDR2 (germline): PRHDT, FYEKMQ (reference sequence). The length of the CDR3 is 14 residues. J gave up 6 bases and V 5 bases, and 4 bases lay outside the gene matches. The CDR3 region has the DNA TGTGCCAGCAGCCCAGGACAGGGGGAAAACACCATATATTTT. Protein: CASSPGQGENTIYF. Combining the CDR3 with reference TRBV13 and TRBJ1-3 gives the whole variable domain AAGVIQSPRHLIKEKRETATLKCYPIPRHDTVYWYQQGPGQDPQFLISFYEKMQSDKGSIPDRFSAQQFSDYHSELNMSSLELGDSALYFCASSPGQGENTIYFGEGSWLTVV.

The rearrangement uses TRBV27 and TRBJ2-2, with 7 bases identical to TRBD1. With 10 bases clipped from V and 1 base from J, the junction kept 9 bases outside the gene matches. CDR3 size: 15 residues. Germline V gives CDR1 MNHEY, CDR2 SMNVEV (reference sequence). CDR3 protein: CATKERQGNTGELFF. CDR3 sequence (DNA): TGTGCCACAAAGGAAAGACAGGGGAACACCGGGGAGCTGTTTTTT.

The chain joins TRBV28 to TRBJ1-5; maybe TRBD1 (5 bases). Trimming cost V 2 bases and J 7 bases, with 12 bases left between them. In germline, CDR1 is MDHEN, CDR2 SYDVKM. The CDR3 extends over 14 amino acids. The CDR3 loop reads CASSLRGAGQPQHF. CDR3 bases: TGTGCCAGCAGTTTACGCGGGGCCGGGCAGCCCCAGCATTTT. The variable domain in full, completed from reference TRBV28 and TRBJ1-5, reads DVKVTQSSRYLVKRTGEKVFLECVQDMDHENMFWYRQDPGLGLRLIYFSYDVKMKEKGDIPEGYSVSREKKERFSLILESASTNQTSMYLCASSLRGAGQPQHFGDGTRLSIL.

The J gene is TRBJ2-3, the V gene TRBV5-6; D gene unclear. This CDR3 contains 12 residues. Trimming took off 1 base at V and 5 bases at J, with 5 bases between the two ends. Germline V lookup: CDR1 SGHDT, CDR2 YYEEEE. The CDR3 here is CASSLSIDTQYF. CDR3 nucleotide sequence: TGTGCCAGCAGCTTGTCTATAGATACGCAGTATTTT.

The chain uses TRBV7-9 and TRBJ2-7; TRBD2 might be the D (6 bases). The V end was cut by 1 base, the J end by 2 bases, with 12 bases between. The CDR3 loop spans 15 amino acids. Germline values: CDR1 SEHNR, CDR2 FQNEAQ (reference sequence). The CDR3, as DNA: TGTGCCAGCAGCTTAGAGCCCGGGAGCGCCTACGAGCAGTACTTC. Encoded protein: CASSLEPGSAYEQYF.

V usage is TRBV7-8 and J usage is TRBJ2-1, with TRBD2 matching over 12 bases. From germline, CDR1 is SGHVS and CDR2 FQNEAQ. The V and J ends lost 5 bases and 6 bases, in that order; junction bases with no gene match: 8. The CDR3 runs 16 residues. This CDR3 reads CASSRLAGEFGNEQFF. The DNA for the CDR3 is TGTGCCAGCAGCCGACTAGCGGGAGAGTTCGGCAATGAGCAGTTCTTC.

This rearrangement joins TRBV19 to TRBJ1-5, with a tentative D call TRBD1 (5 bases). Germline CDR1 is LNHDA and CDR2 is SQIVND (reference sequence). Deletions cut 4 bases from V and 4 bases from J, with 17 bases between. This CDR3 region has 16 residues. The chain's CDR3 is CASSKVDSGLNQPQHF. Here the CDR3 DNA reads TGTGCCAGTAGTAAGGTGGATTCGGGACTAAATCAGCCCCAGCATTTT.

The genes are TRBV19 and TRBJ2-1; D might be TRBD2 (6 bases). The CDR3 has 18 amino acids. The germline V gene has CDR1 LNHDA and CDR2 SQIVND (reference sequence). Between the trimmed V and J ends, which lost 7 bases and 0 bases, there was a span of 22 bases. The DNA of the CDR3 is TGTGCCAGTACCTCTATTGCGGCGGGGTTTGACTCCTACAATGAGCAGTTCTTC. Residues: CASTSIAAGFDSYNEQFF.

The chain uses TRBV7-2 and TRBJ2-5; 7 nucleotides line up with TRBD2. From germline, CDR1 is SGHTA and CDR2 FQGNSA. V lost 3 bases to trimming and J lost 3 bases; unmatched junction nucleotides: 7. The CDR3 contains 15 residues. The DNA of the CDR3 is TGTGCCAGCAGCTTTTCAGCGGGGTGGGAAGAGACCCAGTACTTC. Translation: CASSFSAGWEETQYF.

The chain has TRBV9 and TRBJ2-2, with D possibly matching TRBD2 (6 bases). The CDR3 loop spans 12 amino acids. Trimming pared 5 bases from V and 6 bases from J, leaving 8 bases between. Germline V gene data show CDR1 as SGDLS and CDR2 as YYNGEE. CDR3 region: CASSIAAGELFF. The CDR3, as DNA: TGTGCCAGCAGTATAGCGGCCGGGGAGCTGTTTTTT. Filled out from reference TRBV9 and TRBJ2-2, the complete variable domain reads DSGVTQTPKHLITATGQRVTLRCSPRSGDLSVYWYQQSLDQGLQFLIQYYNGEERAKGNILERFSAQQFPDLHSELNLSSLELGDSALYFCASSIAAGELFFGEGSRLTVL.

The chain recombines TRBV7-9 with TRBJ2-7; D remains unclear. Germline lookup yields CDR1 SEHNR and CDR2 FQNEAQ (reference sequence). This CDR3 is 14 amino acids long. Trimming cost V 3 bases and J 6 bases, with 15 bases left between them. In nucleotides, the CDR3 is TGTGCCAGCAGCTTCCCTGGGCAGATCCGCGAGCAGTACTTC. Its protein is CASSFPGQIREQYF.